The 30 T cell receptor beta chains below were found in one sample sequenced in a study of Ad26.COV2.S vaccination and SARS-CoV-2 variants (dated by TCRdb to about 2021). Preparation of the library involved the immunoSEQ multiplex PCR assay. In its TCRdb copy, this immuneACCESS table keeps in-frame sequences only and misses some clones. Where compared with another copy, unresolved V genes explain less than half of these, and the others have no known cause. The sample profile shows 400,000 to 450,000 clones; about 92% of them were found once. About 4.5% of the sample belongs to the ten largest clones. Per the publication, the treatment or condition label means: some 20 received Ad26.COV2.S at low or high dose, single or two shots; several received placebo; per-sample allocation not given. Repertoires of vaccine and placebo recipients were sequenced from samples collected on day 63 after the first injection.

Sequenced here: peripheral blood, sampled in a trial of Ad26.COV2.S vaccine versus placebo. Receptor source: a person aged 18-60 years who received the Ad26.COV2.S COVID-19 vaccine or a placebo.

The chain recombines TRBV9 with TRBJ2-5; D may be TRBD2 (6 bases). This CDR3 spans 13 amino acids. Deletions cut 3 bases from V and 3 bases from J, with 9 bases between. Germline CDR1 reads SGDLS; CDR2 reads YYNGEE. CDR3: CASSGDSEETQYF. As DNA, the CDR3 is TGTGCCAGCAGCGGGGACTCCGAAGAGACCCAGTACTTC.

This clone has just one count. The genes are TRBV7-3 and TRBJ2-2; weak D call: TRBD2 (6 bases). This CDR3 has 13 residues. V gave up 3 bases and J gave up 4 bases, with 6 bases separating them. The V gene's germline CDR1 is SGHTA and CDR2 FQGTGA. The CDR3, as DNA: TGTGCCAGCAGCTTCGGGGGCACCGGGGAGCTGTTTTTT. It encodes CASSFGGTGELFF.

This sequence joins TRBV19 and TRBJ1-4; 8 positions match TRBD1. Losses at the gene ends were 1 base for V and 9 bases for J; bases not matched to a gene: 4. The CDR3 covers 14 residues. Germline assignment: CDR1 LNHDA and CDR2 SQIVND (reference sequence). CDR3 in DNA: TGTGCCAGTAGTATAGTTCGACAGGGGAAAAAACTGTTTTTT. It translates to CASSIVRQGKKLFF.

This clone has just one count. The chain joins TRBV5-4 to TRBJ2-7; 13 nucleotides match TRBD2. Germline V gene lookup returns CDR1 SGHNT and CDR2 YYREEE (reference sequence). With V trimmed by 4 bases and J by 0 bases, 4 bases remained unmatched. The CDR3 length is 16 residues. As DNA, the CDR3 is TGTGCCAGCAGCGGGGGACTAGCGGGACCCTCCTACGAGCAGTACTTC. Its protein is CASSGGLAGPSYEQYF.

The gene calls are TRBV19 and TRBJ2-7; 9 bases are a match to TRBD2. Germline-derived CDR1 and CDR2 are LNHDA and SQIVND (reference sequence). The ends lost 5 bases at V and 2 bases at J; junction bases unmatched: 10. This CDR3 contains 16 residues. CDR3 sequence: CASSAGGREGTYEQYF. Here the CDR3 DNA reads TGTGCCAGTAGTGCCGGCGGGCGGGAGGGGACCTACGAGCAGTACTTC.

The V call is TRBV11-1, the J call TRBJ2-2; tentative D call: TRBD2 (5 bases). From germline, CDR1 is SGHAT and CDR2 FQDESV (reference sequence). There are 16 residues in the CDR3. V was pared by 1 base and J by 4 bases, with 13 bases between. The CDR3 DNA sequence: TGTGCCAGCAGCTTAGGGATCACCGCGGGCACCGGGGAGCTGTTTTTT. This sequence encodes CASSLGITAGTGELFF.

The count of this clone is one. The chain links TRBV7-3 to TRBJ2-1; possible D gene TRBD1, 6 bases. Deletions cut 5 bases from V and 6 bases from J, with 17 bases between. The CDR3 is 15 residues long. CDR1 is SGHTA, CDR2 FQGTGA, per germline. Written as DNA, the CDR3 is TGTGCCAGCAGCCGAGGGGGTGCGATGGGCAATGAGCAGTTCTTC. Translating it yields CASSRGGAMGNEQFF.

The chain has TRBV27 and TRBJ1-4; tentative D call: TRBD1 (5 bases). Germline CDR1 reads MNHEY; CDR2 reads SMNVEV (reference sequence). CDR3 length equals 14 residues. V was clipped by 6 bases and J by 7 bases, with 15 bases between them. The CDR3 here is CASSHRDPGEKLFF. Here the CDR3 DNA reads TGTGCCAGCAGCCATAGGGACCCGGGTGAAAAACTGTTTTTT.

The chain carries TRBV27 and TRBJ2-3, with D perhaps assigned TRBD1 or TRBD2 (6 bases each). Germline-derived CDR1 and CDR2 are MNHEY and SMNVEV (reference sequence). CDR3 length: 15 residues. The V gene lost 6 bases and the J gene lost 4 bases, with 17 bases spanning the gap. The CDR3 reads CASRGESRGADTQYF. Here the CDR3 DNA reads TGTGCCAGCAGAGGGGAGTCGAGGGGGGCAGATACGCAGTATTTT.

The chain couples TRBV5-1 to TRBJ1-2; no firm D call. V dropped 0 bases and J dropped 6 bases, with 6 bases sitting between them. The CDR3 is 12 residues long. Germline CDR1 is SGHRS and CDR2 is YFSETQ. CDR3 coding DNA: TGCGCCAGCAGCTTGGGGTCCGATGGCTACACCTTC. Residues: CASSLGSDGYTF.

The CDR3 sequence is CASSLPGSPLHF. The DNA of the CDR3 is TGTGCCAGCAGCCTCCCTGGGTCACCCCTCCACTTT. The chain uses TRBV5-5 and TRBJ1-6; D is undetermined. The CDR3 is 12 amino acids. Germline V lookup: CDR1 SGHKS, CDR2 YYEKEE (reference sequence). V shed 4 bases and J shed 10 bases, with 9 bases lying between them.

This clone appeared once. The rearrangement joins TRBV4-3 to TRBJ2-7; 9 bases map to TRBD1. The germline V gene has CDR1 LGHNA and CDR2 YSLEER. The CDR3 loop spans 14 amino acids. J gave up 2 bases and V 5 bases, and 4 bases lay outside the gene matches. DNA for the CDR3: TGCGCCAGCAGCACCCGACAGGGGGCCTACGAGCAGTACTTC. Translation gives CASSTRQGAYEQYF.

The chain combines TRBV10-3 with TRBJ2-3; D is uncertain. The germline gives CDR1 ENHRY, CDR2 SYGVKD. The CDR3 length is 13 residues. Trimming shortened V by 6 bases and J by 4 bases, and 11 bases separated the two germline ends. This CDR3 reads CAISPLGADTQYF. CDR3 DNA: TGTGCCATCAGCCCGCTTGGGGCAGATACGCAGTATTTT.

The chain uses TRBV9 and TRBJ1-4; no clear D. Germline V gives CDR1 SGDLS, CDR2 YYNGEE. V was trimmed by 4 bases and J by 6 bases, leaving 19 bases between them. This CDR3 comprises 16 residues. In DNA, the CDR3 is TGTGCCAGCAGCTATTCAGGTAGGTGTAGGGATGAAAAACTGTTTTTT. Its translation: CASSYSGRCRDEKLFF.

V usage is TRBV19 and J usage is TRBJ2-7, with 12 bases identical to TRBD1. From germline, CDR1 is LNHDA and CDR2 SQIVND (reference sequence). The V segment lost 8 bases and the J segment 3 bases; nucleotides outside the gene matches: 2. The CDR3 is 13 amino acids. The DNA of the CDR3 is TGTGCCAGTGGGACAGGGGGCGTCTACGAGCAGTACTTC. Translated: CASGTGGVYEQYF.

The chain employs TRBV10-2 and TRBJ2-3; possibly TRBD2 for D (6 bases). Germline CDR1 reads WSHSY; CDR2 reads SAAADI. With 7 bases removed from V and 1 base from J, the gap between germline ends came to 9 bases. This CDR3 is 13 amino acids long. Here the CDR3 reads CASTSSGTDTQYF. CDR3 nucleotide sequence: TGCGCCAGCACATCTAGCGGCACAGATACGCAGTATTTT.

The CDR3 sequence is CASSEYGGLGNNSPLHF. The CDR3 bases are TGTGCCAGCAGTGAATATGGAGGGCTGGGGAATAATTCACCCCTCCACTTT. The gene calls are TRBV25-1 and TRBJ1-6; D not certain. Germline V CDR1 and CDR2: MGHDK, SYGVNS. CDR3 size: 17 residues. V was trimmed by 0 bases and J by 5 bases, leaving 14 bases between them.

V is TRBV6-2 or TRBV6-3 and J is TRBJ2-1; 14 bases line up with TRBD2. Germline assignment: CDR1 MNHEY and CDR2 SVGEGT. With V trimmed by 0 bases and J by 2 bases, 6 bases remained unmatched. The CDR3 extends over 19 amino acids. CDR3 amino acids: CASSYSGTSGRLTYNEQFF. In DNA form, the CDR3 reads TGTGCCAGCAGTTACTCCGGGACTAGCGGGAGACTCACCTACAATGAGCAGTTCTTC.

This sequence joins TRBV5-1 and TRBJ2-5; 8 nucleotides agree with TRBD2. This CDR3 has 15 residues. From germline, CDR1 is SGHRS and CDR2 YFSETQ. Unmatched junction bases numbered 8, after V lost 3 bases and J lost 4 bases. CDR3 DNA: TGCGCCAGCAGCTCTCCGGGACTAGATGTAGAGACCCAGTACTTC. Amino acids: CASSSPGLDVETQYF.

The chain joins TRBV18 to TRBJ2-2; D unresolved. V was trimmed by 2 bases and J by 6 bases, leaving 7 bases between them. The CDR3 loop spans 13 amino acids. Per germline, CDR1 KGHSH and CDR2 LQKENI. In DNA form, the CDR3 reads TGTGCCAGCTCACCAGTCTTCGCCGGGGAGCTGTTTTTT. This gives the protein CASSPVFAGELFF.

The chain uses TRBV4-2 and TRBJ1-5, with 10 positions matching TRBD1. Germline V gene data show CDR1 as LGHNA and CDR2 as YNFKEQ. The CDR3 has 17 amino acids. The J segment lost 2 bases and the V segment lost 1 base, leaving 5 bases of the junction unmatched. Here the CDR3 reads CASSQVEGTGGNQPQHF. The CDR3 region has the DNA TGTGCCAGCAGCCAAGTAGAAGGGACAGGGGGCAATCAGCCCCAGCATTTT.

The V and J genes are TRBV5-4 and TRBJ2-7; 7 bases match TRBD2. Germline V CDR1 and CDR2: SGHNT, YYREEE (reference sequence). Losses at the gene ends were 1 base for V and 5 bases for J; bases not matched to a gene: 9. The CDR3 spans 15 residues. DNA of the CDR3: TGTGCCAGCAGCTTGTATCGCGGGAGTCCCCACGAGCAGTACTTC. Residues: CASSLYRGSPHEQYF.

The chain combines TRBV20-1 with TRBJ2-5; D not resolved. The germline V gene has CDR1 DFQATT and CDR2 SNEGSKA (reference sequence). The length of the CDR3 is 10 residues. Trimming pared 5 bases from V and 5 bases from J, leaving 6 bases between. CDR3 sequence (DNA): TGCAGTGCTGGAGCGGAGACCCAGTACTTC. This sequence encodes CSAGAETQYF.

The rearrangement links TRBV19 to TRBJ2-7; TRBD1 is a possible D gene (6 bases). The CDR3 is 12 residues long. The V end lost 5 bases, the J end lost 4 bases, and 9 bases lay between the germline ends. Germline V gives CDR1 LNHDA, CDR2 SQIVND (reference sequence). The DNA of the CDR3 is TGTGCCAGTAGTCCCCAGGGGTACGAGCAGTACTTC. This translates into CASSPQGYEQYF.

V gene TRBV10-3 combines with J gene TRBJ2-1, with 11 positions matching TRBD2. J lost 8 bases, V lost 11 bases, and 8 bases had no gene match. The germline V gene encodes CDR1 ENHRY and CDR2 SYGVKD. The CDR3 is 13 amino acids. CDR3 amino acids: CAVTGTSGDEQFF. DNA for the CDR3: TGTGCCGTTACCGGGACTAGCGGCGATGAGCAGTTCTTC.

The chain joins TRBV5-3 to TRBJ2-7, with 15 bases that match TRBD2. TRBV5-3 counts as an open reading frame of uncertain function. The CDR3 runs to 19 residues. J gave up 5 bases and V 5 bases, and 17 bases lay outside the gene matches. CDR3: CARRSVYGTSGRIRHEQYF. In DNA, the CDR3 is TGTGCCAGAAGAAGTGTTTATGGGACTAGCGGGAGGATCCGTCACGAGCAGTACTTC.

The CDR3 coding sequence is TGTGCCTGGAGTCCAAGGGCCGACCTGCCCCAGCATTTT. This sequence encodes CAWSPRADLPQHF. The genes are TRBV30 and TRBJ1-5; the D is unclear. The germline V and J ends were trimmed by 2 bases and 9 bases, with 14 bases remaining between them. CDR3 length: 13 amino acids. Germline CDR1 GTSNPN, CDR2 SVGIG (reference sequence).

The genes are TRBV3-1 (or the pseudogene TRBV3-2) and TRBJ2-7, with 8 bases matching TRBD1. With V trimmed by 0 bases and J by 1 base, 8 bases remained unmatched. The CDR3 runs 17 residues. Germline V gene lookup returns CDR1 LGHDT and CDR2 YNNKEL (reference sequence). CDR3 sequence (DNA): TGTGCCAGCAGCCAAGATATGAGGGACAGGCGATCCTACGAGCAGTACTTC. As protein: CASSQDMRDRRSYEQYF.

The chain links TRBV7-9 to TRBJ2-7, with D maybe TRBD1 (7 bases). This CDR3 is built from 16 residues. V was trimmed by 5 bases and J by 5 bases, leaving 22 bases between them. Germline CDR1 reads SEHNR; CDR2 reads FQNEAQ (reference sequence). The CDR3 loop reads CASSPWTGGSVHEQYF. In DNA, the CDR3 is TGTGCCAGCAGCCCCTGGACAGGAGGGAGCGTCCACGAGCAGTACTTC.

This chain connects TRBV13 to TRBJ2-2; D unresolved. The germline CDR1 and CDR2 sequences are PRHDT and FYEKMQ (reference sequence). The V end was cut by 1 base, the J end by 2 bases, with 8 bases between. This CDR3 has 15 amino acids. CDR3 residues: CASSLALLNTGELFF. CDR3 bases: TGTGCCAGCAGCTTAGCCCTCTTAAACACCGGGGAGCTGTTTTTT.